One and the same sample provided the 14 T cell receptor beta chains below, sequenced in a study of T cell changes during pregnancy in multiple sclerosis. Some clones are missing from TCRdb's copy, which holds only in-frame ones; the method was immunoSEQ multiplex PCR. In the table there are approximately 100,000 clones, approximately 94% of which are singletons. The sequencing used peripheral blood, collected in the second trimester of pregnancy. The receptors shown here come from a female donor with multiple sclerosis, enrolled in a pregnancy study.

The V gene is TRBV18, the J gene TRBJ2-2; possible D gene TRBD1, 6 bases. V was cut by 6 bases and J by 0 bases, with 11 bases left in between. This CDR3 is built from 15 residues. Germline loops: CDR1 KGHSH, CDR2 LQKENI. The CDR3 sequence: CASSGWTANTGELFF. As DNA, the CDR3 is TGTGCCAGCTCGGGGTGGACAGCGAACACCGGGGAGCTGTTTTTT. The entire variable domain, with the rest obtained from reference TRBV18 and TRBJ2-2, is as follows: NAGVMQNPRHLVRRRGQEARLRCSPMKGHSHVYWYRQLPEEGLKFMVYLQKENIIDESGMPKERFSAEFPKEGPSILRIQQVVRGDSAAYFCASSGWTANTGELFFGEGSRLTVL.

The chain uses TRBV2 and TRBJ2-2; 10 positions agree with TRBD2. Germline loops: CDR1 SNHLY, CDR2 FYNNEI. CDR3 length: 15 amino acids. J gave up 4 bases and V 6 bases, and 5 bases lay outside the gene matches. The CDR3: CASRRSGGGTGELFF. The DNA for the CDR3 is TGTGCCAGCAGGAGGAGCGGGGGGGGCACCGGGGAGCTGTTTTTT.

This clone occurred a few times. CDR3 sequence: CASSLQGDGYTF. DNA of the CDR3: TGTGCCAGCTCACTACAGGGTGACGGCTACACCTTC. The gene calls are TRBV18 and TRBJ1-2, with D perhaps matching TRBD1 (6 bases). This CDR3 spans 12 amino acids. V was shortened by 4 bases and J by 8 bases, with 11 bases between the two germline ends. In germline, CDR1 is KGHSH, CDR2 LQKENI.

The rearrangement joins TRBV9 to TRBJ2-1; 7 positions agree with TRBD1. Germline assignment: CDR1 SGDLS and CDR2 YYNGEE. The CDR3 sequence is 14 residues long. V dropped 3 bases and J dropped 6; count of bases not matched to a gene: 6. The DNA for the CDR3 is TGTGCCAGCAGCGAAACAGGGGTGGGCAATGAGCAGTTCTTC. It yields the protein CASSETGVGNEQFF.

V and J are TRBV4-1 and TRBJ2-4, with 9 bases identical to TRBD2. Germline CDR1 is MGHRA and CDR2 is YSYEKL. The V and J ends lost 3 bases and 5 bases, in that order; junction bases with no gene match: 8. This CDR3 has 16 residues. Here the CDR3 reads CASSQTSGGGQNIQYF. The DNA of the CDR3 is TGCGCCAGCAGCCAGACTAGCGGAGGGGGCCAAAACATTCAGTACTTC.

DNA of the CDR3: TGTGCCAGCAGCGTGCCGGGAATCCTCAATGAGCAGTTCTTC. Translation: CASSVPGILNEQFF. The chain employs TRBV9 and TRBJ2-1, with D maybe TRBD2 (5 bases). Deletions cut 2 bases from V and 6 bases from J, with 12 bases between. The CDR3 consists of 14 residues. Germline lookup yields CDR1 SGDLS and CDR2 YYNGEE.

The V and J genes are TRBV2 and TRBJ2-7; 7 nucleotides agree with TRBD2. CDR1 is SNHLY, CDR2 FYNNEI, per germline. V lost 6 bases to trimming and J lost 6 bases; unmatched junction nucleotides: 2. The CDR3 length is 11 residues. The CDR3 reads CASRRELEQYF. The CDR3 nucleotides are TGTGCCAGCAGGCGGGAGCTCGAGCAGTACTTC.

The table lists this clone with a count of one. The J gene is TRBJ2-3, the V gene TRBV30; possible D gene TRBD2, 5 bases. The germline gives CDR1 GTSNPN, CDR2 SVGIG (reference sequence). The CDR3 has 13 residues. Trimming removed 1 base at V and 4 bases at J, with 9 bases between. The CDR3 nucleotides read TGTGCCTGGAGTGGGGCGGGTGCAGATACGCAGTATTTT. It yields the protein CAWSGAGADTQYF. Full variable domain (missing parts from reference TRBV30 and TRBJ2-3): SQTIHQWPATLVQPVGSPLSLECTVEGTSNPNLYWYRQAAGRGLQLLFYSVGIGQISSEVPQNLSASRPQDRQFILSSKKLLLSDSGFYLCAWSGAGADTQYFGPGTRLTVL.

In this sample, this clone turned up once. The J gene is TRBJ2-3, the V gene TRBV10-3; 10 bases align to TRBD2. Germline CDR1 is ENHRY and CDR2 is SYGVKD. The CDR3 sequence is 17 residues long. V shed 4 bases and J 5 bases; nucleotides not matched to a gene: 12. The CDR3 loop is CAISGASGGLRGDTQYF. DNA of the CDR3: TGTGCCATCAGTGGGGCTAGCGGGGGCCTACGGGGAGATACGCAGTATTTT.

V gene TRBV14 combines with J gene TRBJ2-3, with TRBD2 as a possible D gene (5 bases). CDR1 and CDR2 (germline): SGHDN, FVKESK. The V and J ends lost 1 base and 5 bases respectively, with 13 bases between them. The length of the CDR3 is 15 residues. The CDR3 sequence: CASSQVEGSGDTQYF. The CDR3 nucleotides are TGTGCCAGCAGCCAAGTAGAAGGGAGTGGAGATACGCAGTATTTT.

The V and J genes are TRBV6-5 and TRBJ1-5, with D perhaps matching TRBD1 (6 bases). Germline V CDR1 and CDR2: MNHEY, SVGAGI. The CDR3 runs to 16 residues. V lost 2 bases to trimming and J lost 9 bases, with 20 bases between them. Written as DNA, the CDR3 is TGTGCCAGCAGTTACAGCCAGGGGTTCCCAGGGTGGCCCCAGCATTTT. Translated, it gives CASSYSQGFPGWPQHF.

DNA for the CDR3: TGTGCCAGTAGTACGAAGGGACAGGGACTTAACCAGCCCCAGCATTTT. Its protein product is CASSTKGQGLNQPQHF. The chain employs TRBV19 and TRBJ1-5, with 9 bases lining up with TRBD1. The CDR3 covers 16 residues. Germline CDR1 is LNHDA and CDR2 is SQIVND (reference sequence). V dropped 4 bases and J dropped 7; count of bases not matched to a gene: 11.

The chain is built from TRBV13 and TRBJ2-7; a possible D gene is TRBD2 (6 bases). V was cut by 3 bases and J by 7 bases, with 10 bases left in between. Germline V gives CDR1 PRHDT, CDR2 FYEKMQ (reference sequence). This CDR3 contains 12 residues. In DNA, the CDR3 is TGTGCCAGCAGCTTCGGGGGACGGGAGCAGTACTTC. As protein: CASSFGGREQYF.

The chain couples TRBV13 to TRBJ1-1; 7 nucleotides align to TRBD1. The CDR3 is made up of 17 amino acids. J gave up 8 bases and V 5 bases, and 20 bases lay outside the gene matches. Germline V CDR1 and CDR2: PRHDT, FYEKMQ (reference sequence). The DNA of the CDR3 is TGTGCCAGCAGCCCCATTCTAGACAGCAACAAACAGGGGGAAGCTTTCTTT. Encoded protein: CASSPILDSNKQGEAFF.